This is a list of T cell receptor beta chains from one sample in a study of cytomegalovirus exposure and HLA in healthy donors. Only in-frame clones appear in the TCRdb table, and some are missing; sequencing was by immunoSEQ multiplex PCR. The sample carries 150,000 to 160,000 clones, roughly 84% recorded once. The sequenced sample consisted of PBMCs. These receptors were collected from a woman aged 18 to 35 in good health and CMV-seronegative. CDR3s include the opening cysteine and the closing phenylalanine or tryptophan. Each record gives: D gene, V gene, J gene, CDR3 protein. The D gene is left open where the match is weak.

>TRBD2|TRBV4-2|TRBJ2-3
CASSILREGGADTQYF
>TRBD1|TRBV27|TRBJ1-5
CASRPDRGKNQPQHF
>TRBD1|TRBV29-1|TRBJ2-1
CSAKGQGREQFF
>TRBD2|TRBV7-7|TRBJ2-1
CASSLVAGSDNEQFF
>TRBD1|TRBV7-8|TRBJ1-1
CASSLAGTGQKNTEAFF
>TRBD1|TRBV7-8|TRBJ1-4
CASSQRQGPNEKLFF
>.|TRBV6-4|TRBJ2-6
CASSDSDSSGANVLTF
>.|TRBV30|TRBJ1-1
CAGTVRVRERSFF
>.|TRBV28|TRBJ2-3
CASSLLLAAGSDTQYF
>.|TRBV29-1|TRBJ2-2
CSAEQVGGELFF
>TRBD2|TRBV19|TRBJ2-7
CASSIDRRTSGSIQYF
>.|TRBV6-1|TRBJ2-1
CASSGRGYNEQFF
>.|TRBV11-2|TRBJ1-6
CASSLGYRQPYNSPLHF
>TRBD1|TRBV2|TRBJ2-1
CASSVQGRSSYNEQFF
>.|TRBV6-5|TRBJ2-3
CASSRVTDTQYF
>.|TRBV28|TRBJ1-1
CASSEGAVIEAFF
>.|TRBV7-6|TRBJ2-7
CASSRGVMGEQYF
>.|TRBV15|TRBJ2-5
CATSRDRGETQYF
>TRBD2|TRBV6-4|TRBJ2-1
CASSSSGAYNEQFF
>TRBD2|TRBV7-9|TRBJ2-5
CASGRLGGAPRGETQYF
>TRBD1|TRBV7-6|TRBJ1-2
CASSWGQGNYGYTF
>.|TRBV2|TRBJ2-7
CASSGDRYEQYF
>TRBD1|TRBV7-9|TRBJ1-2
CSSSLRPGGAGYGYTF
>.|TRBV28|TRBJ1-1
CASSGREDTEAFF
>TRBD1|TRBV11-2|TRBJ1-6
CASSAPGQGASPLHF
>.|TRBV5-4|TRBJ2-7
CASSLGQAATYEQYF
>TRBD2|TRBV28|TRBJ2-7
CASSLTGTSAWWGGFYEQYF
>TRBD1|TRBV28|TRBJ1-4
CASSFPGGTGEEKLFF
>.|TRBV6-1|TRBJ1-4
CASYSRTNEKLFF
>TRBD2|TRBV27|TRBJ2-5
CASGHGTSIGETQYF
>.|TRBV5-4|.
CASSLAGERGTYEQYF
>TRBD2|TRBV2|TRBJ2-3
CASSGSGGYSTDTQYF
>TRBD1|TRBV10-3|TRBJ1-4
CASSSTGTGGGEKLFF
>TRBD2|TRBV7-2|TRBJ2-7
CASSPGLAYSYEQYF
>TRBD2|TRBV28|TRBJ2-1
CASSLRGLAGGPEFSYNEQFF
>.|TRBV13|TRBJ1-2
CASSLGRVRPYNYGYTF
>.|TRBV19|TRBJ2-2
CASSKFGLEGTGELFF
>.|TRBV6-5|TRBJ1-5
CASSYGAGNQPQHF
>.|TRBV30|TRBJ1-5
CAWSVNNQPQHF
>TRBD2|TRBV28|TRBJ2-7
CASGWTSGINEQYF
>TRBD2|TRBV29-1|TRBJ2-7
CSVEGLAGVAYEQYF
>.|TRBV2|TRBJ1-2
CASSQSYGYTF
>.|TRBV7-6|TRBJ1-3
CASSPGREGTGNTIYF
>.|TRBV19|TRBJ2-3
CASSSTGTDTQYF
>TRBD1|TRBV27|TRBJ1-2
CAGFPGQGSYGYTF
>.|TRBV5-1|TRBJ1-2
CASSLQGRRYGYTF
>.|TRBV18|TRBJ2-7
CASSPIPGDPSYEQYF
>.|TRBV4-1|TRBJ2-7
CASSQGQGISYEQYF
>.|TRBV7-2|TRBJ2-5
CASRHRVEETQYF
>.|TRBV5-1|TRBJ2-5
CASSADTQETQYF
>TRBD1|TRBV5-4|TRBJ1-1
CASSLGDSKRNTEAFF